The 21 T cell receptor beta chains below were found in one sample sequenced in a study of early T cells in non-severe SARS-CoV-2 infection. MiXCR, run by TCRdb on the 5' RACE reads, gives a single entry per CDR3 protein. This table has 25,000 to 40,000 distinct CDR3 sequences, under 7% appearing once. What was sequenced was whole blood. The receptors here all came from an adult who was a healthcare worker with PCR-confirmed SARS-CoV-2 infection or an uninfected control (not recorded which).

V usage is TRBV14 and J usage is TRBJ2-1; D is possibly TRBD2 (6 bases). This CDR3 spans 12 amino acids. Germline V CDR1 and CDR2: SGHDN, FVKESK. V gave up 2 bases and J gave up 10 bases, with 9 bases separating them. The CDR3 here is CASSQSSVEQFF. The CDR3 nucleotides are TGTGCCAGCAGCCAATCTAGCGTCGAGCAGTTCTTC.

This clonotype was recorded at least ten times. J is TRBJ2-7 and V is TRBV20-1; TRBD1 matches 8 bases. This CDR3 comprises 13 residues. Losses at the gene ends were 4 bases for V and 6 bases for J; bases not matched to a gene: 8. CDR1 is DFQATT, CDR2 SNEGSKA, per germline (reference sequence). The CDR3 nucleotides are TGCAGTGCTATTACAACAGGGGGTGGCGAGCAGTACTTC. Encoded protein: CSAITTGGGEQYF.

This clonotype was picked up many times. The gene calls are TRBV2 and TRBJ2-3, with D uncertain. The CDR3 totals 13 residues. Germline CDR1 and CDR2: SNHLY and FYNNEI. Trimming stripped 4 bases from V and 2 bases from J, with 7 bases between. The CDR3 nucleotides are TGTGCCAGCAGTGGGCAGCACACAGATACGCAGTATTTT. It translates to CASSGQHTDTQYF.

This clonotype was picked up many times. The rearrangement uses TRBV6-6 and TRBJ2-5; D ambiguous. CDR1 is MNHNY, CDR2 SVGAGI, per germline (reference sequence). V gave up 7 bases and J gave up 2 bases, with 5 bases separating them. The CDR3 extends over 11 amino acids. The CDR3 loop reads CASIQQETQYF. The CDR3 DNA reads TGTGCCAGCATTCAGCAAGAGACCCAGTACTTC.

This clonotype was found many times. This chain links TRBV6-1 with TRBJ1-2; 9 bases are a match to TRBD1. The CDR3 extends over 18 amino acids. Germline V gives CDR1 MNHNS, CDR2 SASEGT. The V and J ends lost 6 bases and 4 bases, in that order; junction bases with no gene match: 18. The CDR3 bases are TGTGCCAGCAGGGCAGAAGCGGGACAGGGTCCCCTTGGCTATGGCTACACCTTC. It yields the protein CASRAEAGQGPLGYGYTF.

This clonotype was seen repeatedly, ten times or more. The genes are TRBV5-4 and TRBJ2-1, with a tentative D call TRBD1 (6 bases). V was shortened by 4 bases and J by 10 bases, with 12 bases between the two germline ends. This CDR3 region has 12 residues. CDR1 is SGHNT, CDR2 YYREEE, per germline (reference sequence). This chain's CDR3 is CASSPTGTEQFF. The CDR3 coding sequence is TGTGCCAGCAGCCCAACCGGGACAGAGCAGTTCTTC.

In this sample, this clonotype turned up many times. This rearrangement joins TRBV7-2 to TRBJ2-7; a possible D gene is TRBD1 (6 bases). The germline V gene has CDR1 SGHTA and CDR2 FQGNSA. This CDR3 contains 14 residues. Trimming pared 5 bases from V and 4 bases from J, leaving 15 bases between. CDR3: CASSMMGHPYEQYF. As DNA, the CDR3 is TGTGCCAGCAGCATGATGGGACACCCTTACGAGCAGTACTTC. The full variable domain, with the rest looked up from reference TRBV7-2 and TRBJ2-7, is GAGVSQSPSNKVTEKGKDVELRCDPISGHTALYWYRQSLGQGLEFLIYFQGNSAPDKSGLPSDRFSAERTGGSVSTLTIQRTQQEDSAVYLCASSMMGHPYEQYFGPGTRLTVT.

This clonotype was observed at least ten times. The chain has TRBV28 and TRBJ2-6, with D maybe TRBD1 (6 bases). Germline V gene sequence: CDR1 MDHEN, CDR2 SYDVKM. The CDR3 is made up of 14 amino acids. Trimming left V 6 bases short and J 4 bases short, with 10 bases between. The CDR3 loop is CASSSGAGANVLTF. CDR3 in DNA: TGTGCCAGCAGCTCAGGGGCCGGGGCCAACGTCCTGACTTTC.

This clonotype has a count of ten or more. The rearrangement links TRBV19 to TRBJ2-6; D could derive from TRBD1 or TRBD2 (5 bases each). Trimming removed 1 base from V and 4 bases from J, with 8 bases in between. The length of the CDR3 is 15 residues. Germline lookup yields CDR1 LNHDA and CDR2 SQIVND (reference sequence). The CDR3 DNA sequence: TGTGCCAGTAGTATAGCTGGGGACGGGGCCAACGTCCTGACTTTC. Translated, it gives CASSIAGDGANVLTF.

Remarks on this clonotype: One base away lies a much larger clone, so this may be a sequencing read error. This chain joins TRBV10-3 and TRBJ2-2, with 7 bases identical to TRBD1. Germline values: CDR1 ENHRY, CDR2 SYGVKD. The CDR3 totals 14 residues. V lost 10 bases and J lost 4; bases outside the gene matches: 9. CDR3 coding DNA: TGTGCCAGTCGACAGGGCCATGGCACCGGGGAGCTGTTTTTT. It translates to CASRQGHGTGELFF.

V usage is TRBV18 and J usage is TRBJ1-4; TRBD1 might be the D (6 bases). The CDR3 extends over 15 amino acids. Per the germline V gene, CDR1 is KGHSH and CDR2 is LQKENI. Trimming removed 3 bases from V and 6 bases from J, with 14 bases in between. The CDR3 region is CASSPSTGTDEKLFF. CDR3 bases: TGTGCCAGCTCACCCTCGACAGGAACAGATGAAAAACTGTTTTTT.

This clonotype has ten or more counts. The chain uses TRBV18 and TRBJ1-1; D not certain. Germline-derived CDR1 and CDR2 are KGHSH and LQKENI. This CDR3 contains 14 residues. V dropped 3 bases and J dropped 1 base, with 9 bases sitting between them. The CDR3 DNA reads as TGTGCCAGCTCACCCCAGGAGGGGAACACTGAAGCTTTCTTT. The encoded protein is CASSPQEGNTEAFF. Complete variable domain (other parts from reference TRBV18 and TRBJ1-1): NAGVMQNPRHLVRRRGQEARLRCSPMKGHSHVYWYRQLPEEGLKFMVYLQKENIIDESGMPKERFSAEFPKEGPSILRIQQVVRGDSAAYFCASSPQEGNTEAFFGQGTRLTVV.

This clonotype was counted a few times. The gene calls are TRBV12-3 or TRBV12-4 and TRBJ2-1, with 14 bases lining up with TRBD2. The CDR3 totals 15 residues. After removal of 5 bases from V and 8 bases from J, the junction contained 5 bases not matched to a gene. The CDR3 region is CASSPGLAGVHEQFF. For the CDR3, the DNA is TGTGCCAGCAGTCCGGGACTAGCGGGAGTCCATGAGCAGTTCTTC.

This clonotype was picked up a small number of times. The genes are TRBV6-6 and TRBJ1-6; the match to TRBD1 covers 8 bases. CDR1 is MNHNY, CDR2 SVGAGI, per germline (reference sequence). V was clipped by 0 bases and J by 8 bases; unmatched bases: 3. The CDR3 consists of 15 residues. As DNA, the CDR3 is TGTGCCAGCAGTTACTCGGACAGGGTGGATTCACCCCTCCACTTT. Translating it yields CASSYSDRVDSPLHF.

This clonotype has a handful of counts. The CDR3 sequence is CASSLKADSPLHF. DNA for the CDR3: TGTGCCAGCAGCTTAAAGGCAGATTCACCCCTCCACTTT. The V call is TRBV7-2, the J call TRBJ1-6, with D unresolved. From germline, CDR1 is SGHTA and CDR2 FQGNSA. The CDR3 is 13 amino acids. Trimming took 2 bases from V and 8 from J, leaving 7 bases between them.

This clonotype was seen a few times. The genes are TRBV20-1 and TRBJ2-5; D not certain. Germline CDR1 and CDR2: DFQATT and SNEGSKA (reference sequence). Trimming shortened V by 3 bases and J by 0 bases, and 8 bases separated the two germline ends. The CDR3 runs 13 residues. The CDR3 DNA reads TGCAGTGCTAGCGGGCAGGACCAAGAGACCCAGTACTTC. This translates into CSASGQDQETQYF.

This chain links TRBV7-9 with TRBJ2-3; unclear D gene. There are 13 residues in the CDR3. Germline assignment: CDR1 SEHNR and CDR2 FQNEAQ (reference sequence). Trimming took 4 bases from V and 4 from J, leaving 9 bases between them. CDR3 in amino acids: CASSSTTADTQYF. CDR3 DNA sequence: TGTGCCAGCAGCTCCACAACGGCAGATACGCAGTATTTT.

There are many counts of this clonotype. The chain carries TRBV7-3 and TRBJ2-5; 8 nucleotides agree with TRBD1. From germline, CDR1 is SGHTA and CDR2 FQGTGA. The CDR3 contains 15 residues. V was clipped by 5 bases and J by 1 base; unmatched bases: 6. In DNA, the CDR3 is TGTGCCAGCAGCCCGGACAGGGCGGTCCAAGAGACCCAGTACTTC. Encoded protein: CASSPDRAVQETQYF.

This clonotype was observed a few times. The chain employs TRBV19 and TRBJ2-1; 8 nucleotides agree with TRBD2. The CDR3 runs to 14 residues. J gave up 7 bases and V 5 bases, and 7 bases lay outside the gene matches. Per germline, CDR1 LNHDA and CDR2 SQIVND (reference sequence). CDR3: CASSAVGLVNEQFF. The CDR3 DNA sequence: TGTGCCAGTAGTGCTGTGGGACTAGTAAATGAGCAGTTCTTC.

J is TRBJ2-3 and V is TRBV11-2; D unresolved. V lost 0 bases to trimming and J lost 1 base, with 11 bases between them. This CDR3 comprises 16 residues. Germline V gene sequence: CDR1 SGHAT, CDR2 FQNNGV. The CDR3 DNA reads TGTGCCAGCAGCTTAGATCGGTGGTTAGGCACAGATACGCAGTATTTT. The encoded protein is CASSLDRWLGTDTQYF.

This clonotype was found many times. The genes are TRBV12-3 or TRBV12-4 and TRBJ2-3; either TRBD1 or TRBD2 may fit D (6 bases each). Deletions cut 6 bases from V and 0 bases from J, with 19 bases between. The CDR3 extends over 17 amino acids. The CDR3 spells CASRRSGAAGSTDTQYF. CDR3 DNA: TGTGCCAGCAGGAGATCGGGGGCCGCAGGTAGCACAGATACGCAGTATTTT.